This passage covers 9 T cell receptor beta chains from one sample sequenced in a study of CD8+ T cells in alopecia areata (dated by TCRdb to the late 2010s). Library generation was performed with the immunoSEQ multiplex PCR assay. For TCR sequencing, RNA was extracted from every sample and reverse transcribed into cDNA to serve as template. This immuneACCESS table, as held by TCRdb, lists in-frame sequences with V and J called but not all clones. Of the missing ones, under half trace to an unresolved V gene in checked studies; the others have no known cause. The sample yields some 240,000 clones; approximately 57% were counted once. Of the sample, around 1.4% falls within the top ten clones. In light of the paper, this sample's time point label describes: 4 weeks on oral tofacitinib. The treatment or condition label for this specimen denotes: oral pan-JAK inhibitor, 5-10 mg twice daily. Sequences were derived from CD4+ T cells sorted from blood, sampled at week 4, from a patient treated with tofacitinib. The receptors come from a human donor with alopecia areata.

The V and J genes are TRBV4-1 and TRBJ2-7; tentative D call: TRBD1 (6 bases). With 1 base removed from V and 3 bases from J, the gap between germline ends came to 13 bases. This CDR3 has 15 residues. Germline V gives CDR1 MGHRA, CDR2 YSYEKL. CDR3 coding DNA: TGCGCCAGCAGCCAAGTCGGACAGCTGATCTACGAGCAGTACTTC. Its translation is CASSQVGQLIYEQYF.

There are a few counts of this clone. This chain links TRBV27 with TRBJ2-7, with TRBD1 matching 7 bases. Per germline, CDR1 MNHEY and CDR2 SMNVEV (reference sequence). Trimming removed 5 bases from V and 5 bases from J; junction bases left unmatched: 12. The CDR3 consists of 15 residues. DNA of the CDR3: TGTGCCAGCAGTCCCTGGGACAGAGGTTTCCACGAGCAGTACTTC. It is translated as CASSPWDRGFHEQYF.

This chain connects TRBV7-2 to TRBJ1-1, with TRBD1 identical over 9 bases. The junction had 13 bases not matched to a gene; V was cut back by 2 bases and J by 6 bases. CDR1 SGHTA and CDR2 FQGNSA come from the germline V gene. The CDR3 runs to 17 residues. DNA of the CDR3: TGTGCCAGCAGCTTAAGGTTAGGGACAGGGAAAAGTGCTGAAGCTTTCTTT. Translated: CASSLRLGTGKSAEAFF.

CDR3 DNA sequence: TGTGCCAGCAGCCAAGTAGCAGGCTTAGCCAAAAACATTCAGTACTTC. This encodes CASSQVAGLAKNIQYF. The chain combines TRBV14 with TRBJ2-4, with D unresolved. In germline, CDR1 is SGHDN, CDR2 FVKESK. Trimming took off 1 base at V and 0 bases at J, with 10 bases between the two ends. This CDR3 comprises 16 residues. Full variable domain (outside the CDR3, taken from reference TRBV14 and TRBJ2-4): EAGVTQFPSHSVIEKGQTVTLRCDPISGHDNLYWYRRVMGKEIKFLLHFVKESKQDESGMPNNRFLAERTGGTYSTLKVQPAELEDSGVYFCASSQVAGLAKNIQYFGAGTRLSVL.

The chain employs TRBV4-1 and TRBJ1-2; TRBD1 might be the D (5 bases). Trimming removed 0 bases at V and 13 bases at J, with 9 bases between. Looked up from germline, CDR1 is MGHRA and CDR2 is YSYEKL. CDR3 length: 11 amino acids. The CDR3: CASSQDEGRTF. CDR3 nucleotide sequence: TGCGCCAGCAGCCAAGATGAGGGACGCACCTTC.

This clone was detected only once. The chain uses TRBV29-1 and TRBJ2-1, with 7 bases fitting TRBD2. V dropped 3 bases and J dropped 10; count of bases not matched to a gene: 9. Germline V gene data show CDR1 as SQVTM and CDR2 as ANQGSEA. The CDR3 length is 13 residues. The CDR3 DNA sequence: TGCAGCGTTGACCGGCGCGGGGGATCCGAGCAGTTCTTC. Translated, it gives CSVDRRGGSEQFF.

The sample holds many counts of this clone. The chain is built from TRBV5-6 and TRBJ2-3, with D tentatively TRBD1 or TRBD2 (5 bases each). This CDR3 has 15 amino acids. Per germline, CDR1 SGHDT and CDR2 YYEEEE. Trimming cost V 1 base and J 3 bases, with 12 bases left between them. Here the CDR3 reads CASSLWGRETDTQYF. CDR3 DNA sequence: TGTGCCAGCAGCTTGTGGGGCAGGGAGACAGATACGCAGTATTTT.

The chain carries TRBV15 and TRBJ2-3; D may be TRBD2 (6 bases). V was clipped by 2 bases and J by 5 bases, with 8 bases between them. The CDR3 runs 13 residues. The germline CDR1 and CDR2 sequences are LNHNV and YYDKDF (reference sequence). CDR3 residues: CATSRPREDTQYF. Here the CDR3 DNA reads TGTGCCACCAGCAGACCGCGGGAAGATACGCAGTATTTT.

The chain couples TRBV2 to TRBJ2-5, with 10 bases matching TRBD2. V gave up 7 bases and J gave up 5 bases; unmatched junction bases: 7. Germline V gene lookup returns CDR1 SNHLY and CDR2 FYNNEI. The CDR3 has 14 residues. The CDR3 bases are TGTGCCAGCACCCTAGCGGGGGCGGGGGAGACCCAGTACTTC. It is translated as CASTLAGAGETQYF.